This T cell receptor (beta chain) appears in the sequencing data of a study of T-cell reconstitution after alpha-beta-depleted transplantation in children listed by TCRdb under 2016. Some background on the complete study: The study quantitatively tracked T-cell immune reconstitution after TCRalphabeta/CD19-depleted allogeneic hematopoietic cell transplantation in children using TCR repertoire profiling.

In this sample, this clonotype turned up many times. Its recognized antigen is unknown. One base away there is no much larger clone; base qualities are not given. Library prep was done by PCR. This sample was sequenced with an Illumina HiSeq 2500. TCR libraries were prepared with molecular barcoding, using unique molecular identifiers to normalize TCRbeta repertoire quantification. Through fastp at Q25 and MiXCR, TCRdb rebuilt clones from the public reads, retaining in-frame beta chains. Each CDR3 protein gets just one entry, which takes the most common genes and DNA from the rows behind it. In all, the sample holds 200,000 to 250,000 distinct CDR3 sequences, and approximately 10% of those were seen once. Jointly, the top ten make up around 6.2% of the sample. The junction shows trimming of 0 bases on V and 4 bases on J, plus 6 bases between the germline ends. There are 14 amino acids in the CDR3, from cysteine to phenylalanine inclusive. Just the 42-base CDR3 DNA is kept, in frame starting at base 1. The germline V gene supplies CDR1 SGHVS and CDR2 FNYEAQ.

The source is a human donor who donated a stem cell graft to a child with acute lymphoblastic leukemia. The sequence joins TRBV7-6 to TRBJ2-2; TRBD1 could be the D gene, as 5 bases match. Sample: PBMCs from the stem cell graft donor, taken from the stem cell graft. The CDR3 corresponds to CASSLAGLTGELFF. The nucleotide sequence is given as TGTGCCAGCAGCTTAGCGGGGCTCACCGGGGAGCTGTTTTTT. With the rest looked up from the reference TRBV7-6 and TRBJ2-2 genes rather than sequenced, the full variable domain is GAGVSQSPRYKVTKRGQDVALRCDPISGHVSLYWYRQALGQGPEFLTYFNYEAQQDKSGLPNDRFSAERPEGSISTLTIQRTEQRDSAMYRCASSLAGLTGELFFGEGSRLTVL.